This entry is about one T cell receptor (beta chain). Its specific antigen is unknown. It has no much larger one-base neighbor in the sample; base qualities were not kept. Here V drops 6 bases and J drops 6 bases, and the junction holds 5 bases not matched to any gene. From the cysteine up to the phenylalanine, the CDR3 has a length of 14 residues. Of all the DNA, just the CDR3 is kept, 42 bases in frame from base 1. The germline V gene encodes CDR1 MNHEY and CDR2 SVGAGI. This sample was included in a study of blood T cell repertoires in COVID-19 (dated by TCRdb to 2018 to 2021). Background for the entire study: Collaborator samples came from the United States, Italy and Spain and covered acute and convalescent phases of COVID-19. The material from the prospective study consisted of cDNA or gDNA derived from T cells, B-cell-depleted T cells, or PBMCs. Deeply sampled blood TCRbeta repertoires from subjects exposed to, actively infected with, or recovered from COVID-19 were included in the dataset. The repertoires were made available in a free public database intended to serve as a resource for research on the immune response to SARS-CoV-2. The samples were drawn from two sources: the first 160 participants of the ongoing ImmuneRACE study, and 1,000 to 1,500 subjects contributed by 6 global collaborators. Nearly every sample came with metadata listing a de-identified subject ID, COVID-19 status, age in years and sex. HLA class I and class II types, where available, came from metadata supplied by the sample provider rather than from assay-based typing.

The immunoSEQ Assay, a bias-controlled multiplex PCR, was used to amplify TCRbeta CDR3 regions from genomic DNA. From the authors' description of their analysis: Within the assay, amplification of reference gene primers was used to estimate how many nucleated cells each sample contained. To quantify the absolute abundance of each unique TCRbeta CDR3 rearrangement, sequence reads were collapsed and filtered. For each sample, productive Simpson clonality was calculated as the square root of Simpson's diversity index across productive rearrangements. Sourced from immuneACCESS, this table was stored by TCRdb with only in-frame sequences that have V and J called. A share of the clones is absent; for the studies checked, an unresolved V gene accounts for under half, and the remainder has no known explanation. The DNA gave D and trimming, while V, J and clone size come from that table. Within this sample are a few hundred thousand clones, with more than 70% of them counted one time only. The ten largest clones add up to roughly 3.1% of the sample.

Collaborating institutions collected whole blood in K2EDTA tubes following their own protocols. For TCRbeta analysis, collaborators shipped samples in one of three forms: frozen whole blood, isolated PBMCs, or DNA extracted from either of those sample types. Overall study outcomes, separate from this receptor: How much clinical and demographic metadata was included differed by source and by participant, and the metadata was provided uncurated.

The V and J segments used are TRBV6-5 and TRBJ2-5; the junction holds 12 bases that match TRBD2. The sequence derives from a woman younger than 35 with acute or convalescent COVID-19. Input material: peripheral blood. The CDR3 protein sequence reads: CASRLGLAGKTQYF. At the DNA level, the sequence is TGTGCCAGCAGACTCGGACTAGCGGGGAAGACCCAGTACTTC.